This TCR beta chain came from a study of response to subunit inactivated influenza vaccine. Points from the study as a whole: There was a suggestion from the authors that each seasonal influenza vaccination recruits few new T cells.

Worth noting for this clonotype: Its target is unknown.

TCRdb re-called the RT-PCR reads with MiXCR, one entry per CDR3 protein. The table includes some 600,000 distinct CDR3 sequences, roughly 15% detected once. Per the germline V gene, CDR1 is SGHDN and CDR2 is FVKESK. CDR3 length: 14 residues. With 2 bases clipped from V and 6 bases from J, the junction kept 6 bases outside the gene matches. The rearrangement links TRBV14 to TRBJ2-7; 8 bases are a match to TRBD2. The sequencing here drew on PBMCs from blood, taken 14 to 15 days before vaccination. This TCR was recovered from a man aged 50-60 years who received an inactivated influenza vaccine. CDR3 region: CASSQQAGAGEQYF. CDR3 sequence (DNA): TGTGCCAGCAGCCAACAAGCGGGGGCGGGCGAGCAGTACTTC.